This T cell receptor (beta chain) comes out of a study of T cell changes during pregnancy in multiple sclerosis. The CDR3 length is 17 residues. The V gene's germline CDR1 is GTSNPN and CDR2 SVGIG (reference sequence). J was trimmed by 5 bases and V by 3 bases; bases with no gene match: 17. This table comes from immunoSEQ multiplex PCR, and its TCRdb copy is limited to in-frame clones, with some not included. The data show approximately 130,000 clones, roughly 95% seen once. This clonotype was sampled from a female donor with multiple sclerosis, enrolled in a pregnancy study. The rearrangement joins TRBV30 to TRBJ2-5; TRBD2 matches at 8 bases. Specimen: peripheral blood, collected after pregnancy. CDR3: CAWSLGDSAGVGETQYF. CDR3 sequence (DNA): TGTGCCTGGAGCCTGGGGGACTCAGCGGGAGTTGGGGAGACCCAGTACTTC.